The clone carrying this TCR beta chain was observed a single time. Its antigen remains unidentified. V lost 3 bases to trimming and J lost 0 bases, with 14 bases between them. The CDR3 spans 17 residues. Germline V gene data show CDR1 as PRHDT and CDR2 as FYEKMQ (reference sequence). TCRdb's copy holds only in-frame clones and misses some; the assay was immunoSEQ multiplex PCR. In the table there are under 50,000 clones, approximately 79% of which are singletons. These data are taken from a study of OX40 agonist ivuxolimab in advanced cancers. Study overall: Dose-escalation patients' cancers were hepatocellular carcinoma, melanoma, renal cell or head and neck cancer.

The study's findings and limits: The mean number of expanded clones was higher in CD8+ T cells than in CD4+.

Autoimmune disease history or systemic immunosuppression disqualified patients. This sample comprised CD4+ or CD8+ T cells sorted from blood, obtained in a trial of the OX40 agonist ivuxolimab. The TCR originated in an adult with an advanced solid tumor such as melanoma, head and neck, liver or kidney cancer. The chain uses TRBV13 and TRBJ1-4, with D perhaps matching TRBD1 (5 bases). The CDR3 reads CASSLGRAFSTNEKLFF. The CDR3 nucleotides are TGTGCCAGCAGCTTGGGCAGGGCGTTCTCAACTAATGAAAAACTGTTTTTT. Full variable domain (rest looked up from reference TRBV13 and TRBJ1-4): AAGVIQSPRHLIKEKRETATLKCYPIPRHDTVYWYQQGPGQDPQFLISFYEKMQSDKGSIPDRFSAQQFSDYHSELNMSSLELGDSALYFCASSLGRAFSTNEKLFFGSGTQLSVL.